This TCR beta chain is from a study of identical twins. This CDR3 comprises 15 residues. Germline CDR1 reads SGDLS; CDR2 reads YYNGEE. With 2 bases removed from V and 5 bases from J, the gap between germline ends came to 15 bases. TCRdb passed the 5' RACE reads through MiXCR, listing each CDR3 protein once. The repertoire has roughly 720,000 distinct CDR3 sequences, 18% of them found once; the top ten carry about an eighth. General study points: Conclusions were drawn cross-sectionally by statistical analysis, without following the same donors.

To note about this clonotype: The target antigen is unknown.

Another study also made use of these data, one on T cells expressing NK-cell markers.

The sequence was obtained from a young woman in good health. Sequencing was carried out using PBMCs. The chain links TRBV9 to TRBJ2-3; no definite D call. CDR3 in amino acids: CASSVQGTHGDTQYF. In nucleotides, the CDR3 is TGTGCCAGCAGCGTCCAAGGCACGCATGGAGATACGCAGTATTTT.